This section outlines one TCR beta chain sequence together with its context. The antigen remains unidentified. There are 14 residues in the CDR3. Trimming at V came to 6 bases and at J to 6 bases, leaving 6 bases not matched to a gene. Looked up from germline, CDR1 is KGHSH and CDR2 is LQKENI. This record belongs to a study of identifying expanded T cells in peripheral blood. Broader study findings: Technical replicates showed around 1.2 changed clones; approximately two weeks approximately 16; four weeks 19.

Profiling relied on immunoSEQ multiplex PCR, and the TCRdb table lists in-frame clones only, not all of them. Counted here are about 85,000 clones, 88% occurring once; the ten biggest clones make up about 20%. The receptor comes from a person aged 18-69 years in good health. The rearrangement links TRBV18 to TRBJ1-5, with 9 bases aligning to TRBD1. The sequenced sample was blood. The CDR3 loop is CASSPDRGIQPQHF. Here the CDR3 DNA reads TGTGCCAGCTCCCCGGACAGGGGAATTCAGCCCCAGCATTTT.